These T cell receptor beta chains were read from a single sample in a study of CD8 T cells in Susac syndrome. MiXCR was run by TCRdb on the immunoSEQ multiplex PCR reads, yielding one entry per CDR3 protein. The sample records about 47,000 distinct CDR3 sequences, about 91% being singletons. Material for sequencing was CD8+ T cells from PBMCs. These receptor sequences come from a human donor in good health. CDR3s include the opening cysteine and the closing phenylalanine or tryptophan. D genes are given only for firm matches. Size tells how often a clone was seen (once, few, many) or the class of an expanded clone, and some rows leave it out.

size | D | J | V | CDR3 | DNA
. | TRBD2 | TRBJ2-1 | TRBV20-1 | CSARDSMGGDSGPTFYNEQFF | TGCAGTGCTAGAGATAGTATGGGTGGTGATAGCGGGCCTACTTTTTACAATGAGCAGTTCTTC
once | . | TRBJ2-5 | TRBV5-6 | CASSVTYEETQYF | TGTGCCAGCAGCGTGACGTACGAAGAGACCCAGTACTTC
. | . | TRBJ2-7 | TRBV5-1 | CASSLNGFYEQYF | TGCGCCAGCAGCTTGAACGGATTCTACGAGCAGTACTTC
. | . | TRBJ2-3 | TRBV15 | CATSRDFGPGTDTQYF | TGTGCCACCAGCAGAGATTTTGGGCCGGGCACAGATACGCAGTATTTT
. | . | TRBJ1-1 | TRBV6-6 | CASSRLDEAFF | TGTGCCAGCAGCCGGCTCGATGAAGCTTTCTTT
. | . | TRBJ1-2 | TRBV7-8 | CASSPRTAYGYTF | TGTGCCAGCAGCCCTAGGACTGCCTATGGCTACACCTTC
. | . | TRBJ2-1 | TRBV2 | CASSDTVGTSYNEQFF | TGTGCCAGCAGCGACACTGTAGGAACTAGTTACAATGAGCAGTTCTTC
. | . | TRBJ2-2 | TRBV4-1 | CASSRPVTGELFF | TGCGCCAGCAGCCGACCGGTCACCGGGGAGCTGTTTTTT
. | . | TRBJ2-3 | TRBV12-3/TRBV12-4 | CASSPRVLDTQYF | TGTGCCAGCAGCCCCCGGGTTCTCGATACGCAGTATTTT
. | TRBD2 | TRBJ2-7 | TRBV20-1 | CSARGRTPGTSGFYEQYF | TGCAGTGCTAGAGGTCGCACCCCCGGGACTAGCGGATTCTACGAGCAGTACTTC
. | . | TRBJ1-1 | TRBV27 | CASSPLHQNTEAFF | TGTGCCAGCAGTCCGTTGCATCAGAACACTGAAGCTTTCTTT
. | TRBD2 | TRBJ2-7 | TRBV2 | CAASGSGRAWEAEQYF | TGTGCCGCCTCCGGCAGCGGGAGGGCCTGGGAGGCCGAGCAGTACTTC
. | TRBD2 | TRBJ2-3 | TRBV3-1 | CASSLNPGTSGRADTQYF | TGTGCCAGCAGCCTGAATCCCGGGACTAGCGGGAGGGCAGATACGCAGTATTTT
. | . | TRBJ1-1 | TRBV27 | CASSLGRANTEAFF | TGTGCCAGCAGTTTAGGGAGGGCGAACACTGAAGCTTTCTTT
. | TRBD1 | TRBJ1-2 | TRBV4-1 | CASSQERQGYGYTF | TGCGCCAGCAGCCAAGAACGACAGGGCTATGGCTACACCTTC